Listed below are T cell receptor beta chains from one sample, sequenced in a study of CD8 T cells in ankylosing spondylitis. One entry per CDR3 protein results from TCRdb running MiXCR on the 5' RACE reads. This sample has more than 400,000 distinct CDR3 sequences, with roughly 5.2% found just once. The sequencing sample was made of blood, either unsorted or a sorted T cell fraction (not recorded which). The receptors shown here come from a male donor with ankylosing spondylitis. Both conserved end residues are part of each CDR3.

>TRBV15|TRBJ1-5
CATSRQINQPQHF
>TRBV12-3/TRBV12-4|TRBJ2-5
CASSMTSGSFGETQYF
>TRBV20-1|TRBJ2-7
CSARSMGGIDYEQYF
>TRBV29-1|TRBJ2-4
CSVEKEVGNIQYF
>TRBV20-1|TRBJ2-7
CSGASGRGEQYF
>TRBV11-2|TRBJ1-2
CASSLGPNNYGYTF
>TRBV13|TRBJ1-3
CASSDDRGNTIYF
>TRBV14|TRBJ2-5
CASSFQLETQYF
>TRBV7-2|TRBJ2-5
CASSLEPLEQGETQYF
>TRBV25-1|TRBJ2-5
CASSANRVRGFQETQYF
>TRBV15|TRBJ1-3
CATSSRAGNTIYF
>TRBV4-2|TRBJ1-1
CASSQDIQGSVNTEAFF
>TRBV5-8|TRBJ2-7
CASSFRRTSSSYEQYF
>TRBV4-3|TRBJ1-1
CASSQARVSRTEAFF
>TRBV12-3/TRBV12-4|TRBJ1-4
CASSLGTGNEKLFF
>TRBV5-1|TRBJ1-3
CASSLEAQLTGNTIYF
>TRBV6-5|TRBJ2-3
CASSYPTGGHFNTDTQYF
>TRBV9|TRBJ2-3
CASSVATSGTDTQYF
>TRBV10-2|TRBJ1-1
CASSNLPGLRLSNTEAFF
>TRBV4-3|TRBJ2-3
CASSPIGSGSTDTQYF
>TRBV28|TRBJ2-5
CASSFGDRETQYF
>TRBV20-1|TRBJ2-7
CSARDFSGIDSYEQYF
>TRBV20-1|TRBJ1-6
CSAFRGVSSPLHF
>TRBV29-1|TRBJ1-2
CSAQDRLYDREEYGYTF
>TRBV20-1|TRBJ2-7
CSASSAGAWYEQYF
>TRBV6-1|TRBJ1-5
CASTRAGEQPQHF
>TRBV29-1|TRBJ1-2
CSVEDLEAAGGNYGYTF
>TRBV6-1|TRBJ1-5
CASSKLIHSNQPQHF